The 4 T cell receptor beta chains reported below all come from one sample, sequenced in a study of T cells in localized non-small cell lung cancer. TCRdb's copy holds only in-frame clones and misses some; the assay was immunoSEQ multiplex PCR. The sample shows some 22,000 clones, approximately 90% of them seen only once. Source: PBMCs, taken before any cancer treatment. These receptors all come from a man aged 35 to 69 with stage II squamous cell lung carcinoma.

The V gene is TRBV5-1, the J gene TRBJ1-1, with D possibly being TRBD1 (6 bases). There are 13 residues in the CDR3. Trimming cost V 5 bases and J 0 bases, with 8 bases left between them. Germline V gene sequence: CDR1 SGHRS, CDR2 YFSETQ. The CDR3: CASRWGLNTEAFF. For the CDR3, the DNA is TGCGCCAGCAGGTGGGGGCTGAACACTGAAGCTTTCTTT. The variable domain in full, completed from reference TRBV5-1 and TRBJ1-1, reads KAGVTQTPRYLIKTRGQQVTLSCSPISGHRSVSWYQQTPGQGLQFLFEYFSETQRNKGNFPGRFSGRQFSNSRSEMNVSTLELGDSALYLCASRWGLNTEAFFGQGTRLTVV.

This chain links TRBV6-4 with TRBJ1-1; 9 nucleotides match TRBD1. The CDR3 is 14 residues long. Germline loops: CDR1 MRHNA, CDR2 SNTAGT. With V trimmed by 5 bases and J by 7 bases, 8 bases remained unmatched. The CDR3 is CASSTNPGQGEAFF. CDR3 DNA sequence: TGTGCCAGCAGTACAAATCCGGGACAGGGTGAAGCTTTCTTT.

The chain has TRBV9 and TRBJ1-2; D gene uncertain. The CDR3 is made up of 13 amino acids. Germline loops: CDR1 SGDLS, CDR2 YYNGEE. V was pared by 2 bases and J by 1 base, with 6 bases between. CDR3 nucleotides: TGTGCCAGCAGCGTGGGAAATAACTATGGCTACACCTTC. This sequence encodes CASSVGNNYGYTF. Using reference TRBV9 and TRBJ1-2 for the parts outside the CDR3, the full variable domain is DSGVTQTPKHLITATGQRVTLRCSPRSGDLSVYWYQQSLDQGLQFLIQYYNGEERAKGNILERFSAQQFPDLHSELNLSSLELGDSALYFCASSVGNNYGYTFGSGTRLTVV.

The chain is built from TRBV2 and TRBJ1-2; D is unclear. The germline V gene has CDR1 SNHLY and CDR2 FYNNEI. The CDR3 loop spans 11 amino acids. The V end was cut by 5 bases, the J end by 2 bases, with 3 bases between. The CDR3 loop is CASSPNYGYTF. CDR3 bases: TGTGCCAGCAGTCCAAACTATGGCTACACCTTC.